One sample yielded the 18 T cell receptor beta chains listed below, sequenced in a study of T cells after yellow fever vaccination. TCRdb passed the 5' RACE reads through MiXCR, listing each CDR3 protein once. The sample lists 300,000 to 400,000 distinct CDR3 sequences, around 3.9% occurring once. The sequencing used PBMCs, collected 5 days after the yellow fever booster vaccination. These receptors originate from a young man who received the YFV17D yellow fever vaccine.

CDR3 DNA: TGTGCCAGCAGCGCCATGGGACAGGGGGAAGAGACCCAGTACTTC. Translation: CASSAMGQGEETQYF. V usage is TRBV7-2 and J usage is TRBJ2-5, with 11 positions matching TRBD1. Trimming took 5 bases from V and 3 from J; bases not matched to a gene: 5. This CDR3 has 15 residues. In germline, CDR1 is SGHTA, CDR2 FQGNSA.

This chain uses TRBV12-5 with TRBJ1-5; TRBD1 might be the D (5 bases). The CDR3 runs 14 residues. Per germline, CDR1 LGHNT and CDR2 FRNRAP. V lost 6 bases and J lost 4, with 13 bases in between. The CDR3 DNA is TGTGCTAGTGGGGGTGGGGCGGGAAATCAGCCCCAGCATTTT. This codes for CASGGGAGNQPQHF.

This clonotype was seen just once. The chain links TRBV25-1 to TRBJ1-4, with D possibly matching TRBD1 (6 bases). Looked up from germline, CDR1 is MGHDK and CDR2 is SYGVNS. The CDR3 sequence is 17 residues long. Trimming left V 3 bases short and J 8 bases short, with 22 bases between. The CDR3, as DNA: TGTGCCAGCAGTGACCCCGACGGAGGGGGAGTTCGAGAAAAACTGTTTTTT. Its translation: CASSDPDGGGVREKLFF.

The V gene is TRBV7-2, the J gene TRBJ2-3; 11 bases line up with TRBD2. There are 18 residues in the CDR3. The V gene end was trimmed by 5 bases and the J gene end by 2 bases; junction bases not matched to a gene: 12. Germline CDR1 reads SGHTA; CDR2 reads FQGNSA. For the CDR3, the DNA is TGTGCCAGCAGCCGAGAGCCACCGGGACTAGCGGCCACAGATACGCAGTATTTT. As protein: CASSREPPGLAATDTQYF. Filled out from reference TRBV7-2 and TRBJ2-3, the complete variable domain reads GAGVSQSPSNKVTEKGKDVELRCDPISGHTALYWYRQSLGQGLEFLIYFQGNSAPDKSGLPSDRFSAERTGGSVSTLTIQRTQQEDSAVYLCASSREPPGLAATDTQYFGPGTRLTVL.

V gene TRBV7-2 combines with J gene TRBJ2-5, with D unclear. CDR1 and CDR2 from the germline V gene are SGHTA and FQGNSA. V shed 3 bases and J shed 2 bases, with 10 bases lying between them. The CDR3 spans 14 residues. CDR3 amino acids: CASSFQPGQETQYF. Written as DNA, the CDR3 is TGTGCCAGCAGCTTCCAGCCAGGTCAAGAGACCCAGTACTTC.

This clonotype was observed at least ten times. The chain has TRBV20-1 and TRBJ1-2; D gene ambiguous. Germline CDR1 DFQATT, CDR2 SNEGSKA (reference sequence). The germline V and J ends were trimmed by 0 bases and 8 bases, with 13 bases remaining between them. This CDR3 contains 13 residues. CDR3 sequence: CSARDLLNWGYTF. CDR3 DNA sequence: TGCAGTGCTAGAGACCTACTTAACTGGGGCTACACCTTC.

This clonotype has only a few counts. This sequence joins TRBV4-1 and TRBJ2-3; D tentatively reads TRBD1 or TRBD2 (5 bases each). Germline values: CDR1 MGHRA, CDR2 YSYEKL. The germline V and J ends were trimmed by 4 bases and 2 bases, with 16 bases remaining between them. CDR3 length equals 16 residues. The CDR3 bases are TGCGCCAGCAGCCCCAGGACGGGGCCAGACACAGATACGCAGTATTTT. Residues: CASSPRTGPDTDTQYF.

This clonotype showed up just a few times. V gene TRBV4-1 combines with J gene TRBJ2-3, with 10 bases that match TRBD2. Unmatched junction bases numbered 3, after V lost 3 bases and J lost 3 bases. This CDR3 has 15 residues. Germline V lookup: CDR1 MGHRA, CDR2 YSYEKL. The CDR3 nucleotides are TGCGCCAGCAGCCATGGACTAGCGGAGACAGATACGCAGTATTTT. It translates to CASSHGLAETDTQYF.

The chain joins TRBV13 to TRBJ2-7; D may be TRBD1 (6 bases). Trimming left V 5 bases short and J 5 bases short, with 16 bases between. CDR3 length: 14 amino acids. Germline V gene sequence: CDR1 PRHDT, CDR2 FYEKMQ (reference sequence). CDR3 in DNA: TGTGCCAGCAGCCTGGGCCCACAGGGAAACGAGCAGTACTTC. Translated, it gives CASSLGPQGNEQYF.

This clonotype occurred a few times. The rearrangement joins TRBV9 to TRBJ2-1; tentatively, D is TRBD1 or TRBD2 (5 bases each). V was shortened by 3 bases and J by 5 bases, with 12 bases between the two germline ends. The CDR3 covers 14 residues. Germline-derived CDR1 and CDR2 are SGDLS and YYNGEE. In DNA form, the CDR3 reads TGTGCCAGCAGCGAGGACGGGGCTGACAATGAGCAGTTCTTC. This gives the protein CASSEDGADNEQFF.

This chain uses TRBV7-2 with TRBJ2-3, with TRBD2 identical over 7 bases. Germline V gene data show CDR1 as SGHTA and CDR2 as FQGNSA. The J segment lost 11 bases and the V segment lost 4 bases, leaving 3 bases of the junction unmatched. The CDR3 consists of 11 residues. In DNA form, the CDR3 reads TGTGCCAGCAGCTCCCGGGGGGTGCAGTATTTT. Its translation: CASSSRGVQYF.

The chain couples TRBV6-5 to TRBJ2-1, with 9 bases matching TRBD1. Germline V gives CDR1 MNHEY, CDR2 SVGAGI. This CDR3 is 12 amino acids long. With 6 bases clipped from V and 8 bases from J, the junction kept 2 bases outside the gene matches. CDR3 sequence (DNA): TGTGCCAGCAGGACAGGGGGATATGAGCAGTTCTTC. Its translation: CASRTGGYEQFF.

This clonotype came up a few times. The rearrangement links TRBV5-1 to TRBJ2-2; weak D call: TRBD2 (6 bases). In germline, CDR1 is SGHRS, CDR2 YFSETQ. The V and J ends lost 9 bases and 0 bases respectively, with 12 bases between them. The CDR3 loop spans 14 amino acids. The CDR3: CATWGEANTGELFF. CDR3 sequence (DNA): TGCGCCACCTGGGGGGAGGCGAACACCGGGGAGCTGTTTTTT.

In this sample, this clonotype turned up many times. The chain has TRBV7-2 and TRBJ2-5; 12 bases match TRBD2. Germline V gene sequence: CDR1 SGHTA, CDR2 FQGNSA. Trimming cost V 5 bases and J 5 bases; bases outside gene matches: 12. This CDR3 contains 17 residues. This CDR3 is CASSNAPSGGALETQYF. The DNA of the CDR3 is TGTGCCAGCAGCAACGCCCCTAGCGGGGGGGCCCTGGAGACCCAGTACTTC.

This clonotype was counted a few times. CDR3: CASSRGTHNEQYF. Written as DNA, the CDR3 is TGTGCCAGCAGCAGAGGGACTCACAACGAGCAGTACTTC. V usage is TRBV7-3 and J usage is TRBJ2-7, with D perhaps matching TRBD2 (6 bases). Trimming removed 5 bases at V and 5 bases at J, with 13 bases between. This CDR3 is built from 13 residues. CDR1 SGHTA and CDR2 FQGTGA come from the germline V gene. The entire variable domain, with the rest obtained from reference TRBV7-3 and TRBJ2-7, is as follows: GAGVSQTPSNKVTEKGKYVELRCDPISGHTALYWYRQSLGQGPEFLIYFQGTGAADDSGLPNDRFFAVRPEGSVSTLKIQRTERGDSAVYLCASSRGTHNEQYFGPGTRLTVT.

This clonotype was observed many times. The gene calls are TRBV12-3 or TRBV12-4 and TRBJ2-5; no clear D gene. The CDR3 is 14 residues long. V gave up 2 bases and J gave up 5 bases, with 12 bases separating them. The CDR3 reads CASSLTDNLETQYF. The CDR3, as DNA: TGTGCCAGCAGTTTAACGGATAATCTTGAGACCCAGTACTTC.

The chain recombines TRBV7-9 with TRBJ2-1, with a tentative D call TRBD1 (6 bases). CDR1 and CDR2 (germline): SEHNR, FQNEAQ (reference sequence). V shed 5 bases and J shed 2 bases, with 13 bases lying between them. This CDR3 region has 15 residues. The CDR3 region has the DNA TGTGCCAGCAGCCAGCGACAGGCAGCCTACAATGAGCAGTTCTTC. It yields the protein CASSQRQAAYNEQFF.

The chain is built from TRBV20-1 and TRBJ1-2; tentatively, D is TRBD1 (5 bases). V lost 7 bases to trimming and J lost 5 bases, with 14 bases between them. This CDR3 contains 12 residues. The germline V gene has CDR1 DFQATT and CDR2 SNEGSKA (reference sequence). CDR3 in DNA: TGCAGTGTTGGGACGGCTACATATGGCTACACCTTC. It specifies CSVGTATYGYTF.